A selection of T cell receptor beta chains follows, all from one sample in a study of blood T cell repertoires in COVID-19. Some clones are missing from TCRdb's copy, which holds only in-frame ones; the method was immunoSEQ multiplex PCR. Counted here are 190,000 or so clones, roughly 90% occurring once; the ten biggest clones make up approximately 8.1%. Sequencing input: PBMCs or T cells enriched from blood (not recorded which). The receptors stem from a woman between 18 and 29 years old who had recovered from COVID-19. Both conserved end residues are part of each CDR3. The order of the fields is clone size, D gene, V gene, J gene, CDR3 protein, CDR3 DNA. A D gene is named only where the DNA matches it firmly. Where a row states a size, it is once, few, many or the class of an expanded clone; other rows omit it.

NA,NA,TRBV7-9,TRBJ2-3,CASLRVLSTDTQYF,TGTGCCAGCTTGCGGGTTCTTAGCACAGATACGCAGTATTTT
once,TRBD1,TRBV3-1/TRBV3-2,TRBJ1-1,CASSQGGQGNTEAFF,TGTGCCAGCAGCCAAGGAGGACAGGGCAACACTGAAGCTTTCTTT
NA,TRBD2,TRBV7-3,TRBJ2-5,CASSLGLAGGLQETQYF,TGTGCCAGCAGCCTGGGACTAGCGGGGGGTCTACAAGAGACCCAGTACTTC
NA,NA,TRBV5-1,TRBJ1-4,CASSLAGGHNEKLFF,TGCGCCAGCAGCTTGGCGGGGGGACATAATGAAAAACTGTTTTTT
NA,TRBD1,TRBV2,TRBJ1-5,CASSKGQGADLYSNQPQHF,TGTGCCAGCAGTAAGGGACAGGGGGCTGACCTTTATAGCAATCAGCCCCAGCATTTT
NA,TRBD1,TRBV28,TRBJ2-5,CASSPGQRETQYF,TGTGCCAGCAGCCCGGGACAGCGCGAGACCCAGTACTTC
NA,NA,TRBV20-1,TRBJ1-5,CSASGRTGSQPQHF,TGCAGTGCTAGTGGGAGGACCGGATCCCAGCCCCAGCATTTT
NA,NA,TRBV5-1,TRBJ2-2,CASGATGELFF,TGCGCCAGCGGGGCTACCGGGGAGCTGTTTTTT
NA,NA,TRBV11-3,TRBJ2-7,CASSLVPGVNYEQYF,TGTGCCAGCAGCTTAGTTCCAGGGGTAAACTACGAGCAGTACTTC
NA,NA,TRBV7-6,TRBJ1-6,CASSLASNSPLHF,TGTGCCAGCAGCTTAGCATCAAATTCACCCCTCCACTTT
NA,TRBD1,TRBV6-2/TRBV6-3,TRBJ2-2,CASSYFWGQGETGELFF,TGTGCCAGCAGTTATTTTTGGGGACAGGGAGAAACCGGGGAGCTGTTTTTT
NA,TRBD1,TRBV7-9,TRBJ1-3,CASSLSQDRGYPGNTIYF,TGTGCCAGCAGCCTCAGCCAGGACAGGGGTTATCCTGGAAACACCATATATTTT
NA,NA,TRBV13,TRBJ1-1,CASSLGDRSTEAFF,TGTGCCAGCAGCTTAGGAGACAGGAGCACTGAAGCTTTCTTT
NA,NA,TRBV21-1,TRBJ1-2,CASMDRRDRLYGYTF,TGTGCCAGCATGGACCGACGGGACAGGTTGTATGGCTACACCTTC
NA,NA,TRBV12-3/TRBV12-4,TRBJ2-1,CASSWGRYNEQFF,TGTGCCAGCAGTTGGGGGCGTTACAATGAGCAGTTCTTC
NA,TRBD1,TRBV19,TRBJ1-3,CASSMWGQEISGNTIYF,TGTGCCAGTAGTATGTGGGGACAGGAAATATCTGGAAACACCATATATTTT
NA,TRBD2,TRBV20-1,TRBJ2-5,CSASARISGTSGPEAAQYF,TGCAGTGCTAGTGCCCGAATATCCGGGACTAGCGGGCCCGAGGCGGCCCAGTACTTC
NA,NA,TRBV28,TRBJ1-6,CASNIPVYNSPLHF,TGTGCCAGCAACATCCCCGTCTATAATTCACCCCTCCACTTT
NA,TRBD1,TRBV19,TRBJ2-7,CASSSPHRGESYEQYF,TGTGCCAGTAGTTCCCCCCACAGGGGGGAATCCTACGAGCAGTACTTC
NA,TRBD2,TRBV13,TRBJ2-1,CASSSRGAASSYNEQFF,TGTGCCAGCAGCTCGCGGGGGGCCGCTAGCTCCTACAATGAGCAGTTCTTC
few,TRBD2,TRBV6-4,TRBJ2-6,CASSERGGSGANVLTF,TGTGCCAGCAGTGAGCGGGGGGGCTCTGGGGCCAACGTCCTGACTTTC
NA,NA,TRBV5-4,TRBJ2-1,CASSSAGGNEQFF,TGTGCCAGCAGCTCGGCCGGGGGTAATGAGCAGTTCTTC
NA,NA,TRBV5-1,TRBJ1-1,CASSLEGGSPTEAFF,TGCGCCAGCAGCTTGGAAGGCGGATCCCCCACTGAAGCTTTCTTT
NA,TRBD1,TRBV5-1,TRBJ2-1,CASSRDRGWDEQFF,TGCGCCAGCAGCAGGGACAGGGGTTGGGATGAGCAGTTCTTC
once,NA,TRBV6-2/TRBV6-3,TRBJ2-1,CASSYSDYSYNEQFF,TGTGCCAGCAGTTACTCCGACTACTCCTACAATGAGCAGTTCTTC
NA,NA,TRBV28,TRBJ2-5,CASSLPGSKETQYF,TGTGCCAGCAGTTTACCCGGGAGCAAAGAGACCCAGTACTTC
NA,TRBD1,TRBV4-2,TRBJ2-6,CASGQGAGANVLTF,TGTGCCAGCGGACAGGGGGCTGGGGCCAACGTCCTGACTTTC
NA,NA,TRBV25-1,TRBJ2-3,CASNEGRGTDTQYF,TGTGCCAGCAACGAGGGTAGGGGCACAGATACGCAGTATTTT
NA,TRBD1,TRBV7-9,TRBJ1-4,CASSPTGTGEKLFF,TGTGCCAGCAGCCCGACAGGGACGGGAGAAAAACTGTTTTTT
NA,TRBD1,TRBV27,TRBJ1-2,CASSLGGRGTYGYTF,TGTGCCAGCAGTCTCGGTGGCAGGGGGACCTATGGCTACACCTTC
once,NA,TRBV6-5,TRBJ2-7,CASRQEGLYEQYF,TGTGCCAGCCGACAGGAAGGCCTCTACGAGCAGTACTTC
NA,NA,TRBV7-9,TRBJ1-2,CASSLPGIDYGYTF,TGTGCCAGCAGCTTGCCCGGGATCGACTATGGCTACACCTTC
NA,NA,TRBV7-3,TRBJ1-1,CASSLTTQAEAFF,TGTGCCAGCAGCTTAACAACACAGGCTGAAGCTTTCTTT
NA,NA,TRBV4-1,TRBJ2-5,CASSQGQQETQYF,TGCGCCAGCAGCCAAGGACAGCAAGAGACCCAGTACTTC
NA,NA,TRBV29-1,TRBJ2-7,CSVAGRNYYEQYF,TGCAGCGTTGCAGGTCGTAATTACTACGAGCAGTACTTC
NA,NA,TRBV6-5,TRBJ1-5,CASSLIANQPQHF,TGTGCCAGCAGCTTAATAGCCAATCAGCCCCAGCATTTT
once,NA,TRBV7-9,TRBJ1-2,CASSDDREGRRTYYTF,TGTGCCAGCAGCGATGATAGGGAAGGGAGGCGGACATACTACACCTTC
NA,TRBD2,TRBV2,TRBJ2-1,CASSEASGGGAYGEQFF,TGTGCCAGCAGTGAAGCCTCCGGCGGGGGGGCCTACGGTGAGCAGTTCTTC
NA,NA,TRBV18,TRBJ2-5,CASSPPNSYQETQYF,TGTGCCAGCTCACCACCTAACAGCTACCAAGAGACCCAGTACTTC
NA,NA,TRBV10-2,TRBJ1-2,CASSDPGNYGYTF,TGCGCCAGCAGTGATCCAGGGAACTATGGCTACACCTTC
NA,NA,TRBV5-4,TRBJ1-3,CASSLGQPFSGNTIYF,TGTGCCAGCAGCTTAGGACAGCCTTTCTCTGGAAACACCATATATTTT
NA,TRBD1,TRBV25-1,TRBJ1-4,CASSEGRRGSGGEKLFF,TGTGCCAGCAGTGAGGGTCGCAGGGGGTCAGGGGGTGAAAAACTGTTTTTT
NA,TRBD2,TRBV3-1/TRBV3-2,TRBJ2-5,CASSRPDVAGGPQYF,TGTGCCAGCAGCCGGCCGGACGTGGCGGGGGGGCCCCAGTACTTC
NA,NA,TRBV9,TRBJ1-2,CASSVGGVYGYTF,TGTGCCAGCAGCGTAGGAGGAGTCTATGGCTACACCTTC
NA,NA,TRBV28,TRBJ2-5,CASSLSGEPTETQYF,TGTGCCAGCAGTTTATCAGGTGAACCCACAGAGACCCAGTACTTC
NA,TRBD1,TRBV3-1/TRBV3-2,TRBJ2-5,CASRLGQGKTQYF,TGTGCCAGCAGATTGGGACAGGGAAAGACCCAGTACTTC
NA,NA,TRBV28,TRBJ1-2,CASSFVKQNYGYTF,TGTGCCAGCAGTTTCGTCAAACAGAACTATGGCTACACCTTC
NA,NA,TRBV4-1,TRBJ1-6,CASSQERSGSSYNSPLHF,TGCGCCAGCAGCCAAGAACGAAGCGGGAGCTCCTATAATTCACCCCTCCACTTT
NA,TRBD2,TRBV2,TRBJ2-2,CASRTRTSGGAGELFF,TGTGCCAGCAGGACACGGACTAGCGGGGGGGCCGGGGAGCTGTTTTTT
NA,TRBD2,TRBV29-1,TRBJ2-5,CSVGFPTSKETQYF,TGCAGCGTTGGGTTCCCGACTAGCAAAGAGACCCAGTACTTC
NA,NA,TRBV5-1,TRBJ1-3,CASSPGEAGNTIYF,TGCGCCAGCAGCCCCGGGGAGGCCGGAAACACCATATATTTT
NA,NA,TRBV5-1,TRBJ2-3,CASSLGQGPDTQYF,TGCGCCAGCAGCTTGGGTCAGGGTCCAGATACGCAGTATTTT
NA,TRBD1,TRBV4-1,TRBJ1-2,CASSQEPDRSYGYTF,TGCGCCAGCAGCCAAGAGCCGGACAGGAGCTATGGCTACACCTTC
NA,NA,TRBV9,TRBJ1-1,CASSDNRDLGNWPEAFF,TGTGCCAGCAGCGATAACAGGGATTTAGGGAACTGGCCTGAAGCTTTCTTT
NA,NA,TRBV21-1,TRBJ2-5,CASSTLGLAQETQYF,TGTGCCAGCAGCACCCTGGGACTAGCCCAAGAGACCCAGTACTTC
NA,NA,TRBV7-2,TRBJ2-7,CASSLGQPYEQYF,TGTGCCAGCAGCTTAGGACAGCCCTACGAGCAGTACTTC
NA,NA,TRBV7-8,TRBJ2-7,CASSLGSGLEQYF,TGTGCCAGCAGCTTAGGGTCAGGGCTCGAGCAGTACTTC